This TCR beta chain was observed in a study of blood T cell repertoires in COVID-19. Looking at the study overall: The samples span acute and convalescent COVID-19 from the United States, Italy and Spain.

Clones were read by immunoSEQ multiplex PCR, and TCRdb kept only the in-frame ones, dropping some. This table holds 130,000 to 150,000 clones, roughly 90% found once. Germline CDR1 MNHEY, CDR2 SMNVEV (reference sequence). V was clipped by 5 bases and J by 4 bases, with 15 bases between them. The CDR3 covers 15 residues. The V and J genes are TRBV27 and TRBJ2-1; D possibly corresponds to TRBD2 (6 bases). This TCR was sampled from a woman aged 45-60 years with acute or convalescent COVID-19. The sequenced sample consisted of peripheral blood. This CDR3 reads CASSPAGSGYNEQFF. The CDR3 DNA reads TGTGCCAGCAGTCCCGCCGGGAGCGGTTACAATGAGCAGTTCTTC.